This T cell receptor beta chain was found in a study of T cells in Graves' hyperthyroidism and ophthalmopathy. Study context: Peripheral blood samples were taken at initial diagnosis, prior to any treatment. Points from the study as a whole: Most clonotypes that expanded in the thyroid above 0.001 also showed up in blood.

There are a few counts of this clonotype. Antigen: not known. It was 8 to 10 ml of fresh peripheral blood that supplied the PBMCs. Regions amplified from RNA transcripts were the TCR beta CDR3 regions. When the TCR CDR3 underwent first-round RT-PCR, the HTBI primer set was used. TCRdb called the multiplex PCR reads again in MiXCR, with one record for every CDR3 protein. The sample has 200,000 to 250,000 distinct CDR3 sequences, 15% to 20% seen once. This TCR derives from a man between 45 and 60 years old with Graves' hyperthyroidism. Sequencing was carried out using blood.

CDR3 in DNA: TGCGCCAGCTGGGGGACTAGCGGGAGCAATGAGCAGTTCTTC. It specifies CASWGTSGSNEQFF. The chain is built from TRBV5-1 and TRBJ2-1; 14 bases match TRBD2. Trimming at V came to 7 bases and at J to 6 bases, leaving 3 bases not matched to a gene. CDR1 and CDR2 from the germline V gene are SGHRS and YFSETQ. The CDR3 extends over 14 amino acids.